The present TCR beta chain was sequenced within a study of T cell responses to AZD1222 COVID-19 vaccine (dated by TCRdb to the early 2020s). General notes on the study: TCR sequencing covered 230 or so trial participants: roughly 200 given two doses of AZD1222 and around 25 given two doses of MenACWY control vaccine. Trial participants were enrolled by age into 18-55, 56-69 and 70-plus year subgroups, with approximately 160, 26 and 62 TCR-sequenced participants respectively.

What the work shows at the level of the full study, not this receptor alone: Reportedly, almost half of the unique spike-specific TCRs recognized epitopes lying outside the regions that are mutated in the B.1.351 and B.1.1.7 variants. The 56-69-year group was small, and its depth increase did not reach significance, likely because of low power. The vaccine-associated CD4 TCRs covered the entire spike protein, and the dominant responses fell in regions 160-218 and 743-854. Participants were mostly white British, with more females than males. The authors suggested clonal diversity may have been underestimated. Conclusions about previously exposed vaccinees are limited because only 5 or 6 AZD1222 recipients were SARS-CoV-2 seropositive at baseline. After two AZD1222 doses, both the breadth and the depth of spike-specific TCRs were significantly higher than at day 0 and than in MenACWY recipients. Because no day 14 peak-response samples were available, the repertoires could be characterized only after the peak T cell response.

The CDR3 regions of human TCRbeta chains were analyzed by immunosequencing. The study's own analysis went as follows. TCRs in the repertoires were matched against a reference library of SARS-CoV-2-specific TCRs that had been generated with the MIRA antigen-specificity platform. Breadth was defined as the fraction of unique TCRs that were SARS-CoV-2-associated, and depth was defined as the fraction of total T cells that were SARS-CoV-2-associated. Each spike-specific TCR was assigned to its reactive spike region and to a CD4 or CD8 class using the MIRA data. Log10-transformed breadth and depth values were compared by one-way ANOVA with Sidak's multiple comparisons tests. TCRdb provides this immuneACCESS table in a form limited to in-frame rearrangements. Some clones are lacking; in checked studies, under half of them reflect an unresolved V gene, and why the rest are absent is not known. The DNA gave D and trimming, while V, J and clone size come from that table. The sample table contains approximately 220,000 clones; only one count was recorded for about 92% of them. The ten largest account for less than 1.2% of the sample.

The CDR3 starts with the cysteine, ends with the phenylalanine, and has 12 residues. The entry retains the CDR3 DNA only, 36 bases that are in frame from base 1. Trimming takes 5 bases from V and 12 bases from J, and the germline ends sit 15 bases apart. Per the germline V gene, MNHEY is the CDR1 and SVGEGT is the CDR2. Turning to this clone: The clone's antigen remains unknown. No quality values exist for individual bases; no much larger clone is one base distant.

The meaning of the sample's time point label: baseline before first vaccination. The sample's treatment or condition label, decoded: meningococcal conjugate vaccine given as trial control. Samples from vaccinated people were obtained from the UK trials COV001 and COV002, which included a single-blind randomized controlled phase 2/3 trial of AZD1222 (ChAdOx1 nCoV-19) in healthy adults. For TCRbeta chain sequencing, PBMC samples were collected from trial participants at day 0 and at day 28 after the second dose. Rearrangement joined TRBV6-2 or TRBV6-3 to TRBJ2-3; 5 matching bases give a weak D call of TRBD2. The sequence came from an adult in good health. The sample here was peripheral blood, taken on day 0 of MenACWY control vaccination. The CDR3 here reads CASSPGLSTQYF. The nucleotide sequence reads as follows: TGTGCCAGCAGTCCCGGACTTTCCACCCAGTATTTT.